These T cell receptor beta chains were read from a single sample in a study of monozygotic twins with inflammatory bowel disease. TCRdb re-analyzed the 5' RACE reads; it lists each CDR3 protein once, without DNA. With about 450,000 distinct CDR3 sequences in the sample, the ten largest clones hold roughly 2.3%. Sequences were obtained from blood. Receptors were obtained from a human donor with ulcerative colitis or Crohn's disease, or a healthy co-twin of an affected twin (not recorded which). Both conserved end residues are part of each CDR3. The order of the fields is J gene, V gene, CDR3 protein.

>TRBJ2-1|TRBV3-1
CASRLDSSSYNEQFF
>TRBJ2-7|TRBV7-9
CASSLTAYEQYF
>TRBJ2-2|TRBV29-1
CSFSPTASDTGELFF
>TRBJ2-3|TRBV5-1
CASSDDREPDTQYF
>TRBJ1-2|TRBV4-3
CASSQDWQELYGYTF
>TRBJ1-5|TRBV20-1
CSARTGVGNQPQHF
>TRBJ2-5|TRBV20-1
CSASPGTSGGATQYF
>TRBJ1-5|TRBV6-5
CASSYEALGPQHF
>TRBJ2-7|TRBV20-1
CSAVGRGYEQYF
>TRBJ2-1|TRBV18
CASSPLSPRGRGNEQFF
>TRBJ2-5|TRBV6-6
CASSSILERETQYF
>TRBJ2-5|TRBV4-3
CASSQQGLGETQYF
>TRBJ2-7|TRBV20-1
CSARLLGTYEQYF
>TRBJ1-2|TRBV10-3
CAISEGPPDYGYTF
>TRBJ1-6|TRBV2
CASSSTNSPLHF
>TRBJ2-1|TRBV6-5
CASRGGVYNEQFF
>TRBJ2-7|TRBV6-5
CASSSDRWDEQYF
>TRBJ2-5|TRBV5-1
CASSLDGQGAGETQYF
>TRBJ2-1|TRBV15
CATSRDSGSYNEQFF
>TRBJ1-2|TRBV19
CASSPRGGLDYGYTF
>TRBJ2-5|TRBV5-1
CASSLAPAGNQETQYF
>TRBJ1-2|TRBV27
CASSFNAGYGYTF
>TRBJ2-6|TRBV5-1
CASSLGGSGSGANVLTF
>TRBJ1-5|TRBV12-3/TRBV12-4
CASSQGSRNQPQHF
>TRBJ2-5|TRBV11-2
CASSPPRTSGQETQYF
>TRBJ2-1|TRBV7-2
CASSLPRGQSYNEQFF
>TRBJ1-4|TRBV5-8
CASSWGQGRNEKLFF
>TRBJ2-5|TRBV20-1
CSERGQGQTQYF
>TRBJ1-1|TRBV7-2
CASSSGAWMNTEAFF
>TRBJ1-6|TRBV9
CASSPNSYNSPLHF
>TRBJ1-2|TRBV6-5
CASSYSDRSNYGYTF
>TRBJ2-1|TRBV15
CATSRDLISPGQGINEQFF
>TRBJ1-5|TRBV30
CAWSVGSAQPQHF
>TRBJ1-5|TRBV6-1
CVSGHYSNQPQHF
>TRBJ1-5|TRBV15
CATSRERGGSGSSNQPQHF
>TRBJ2-1|TRBV11-2
CASSSGTGGFDEQFF
>TRBJ2-7|TRBV7-2
CASSLSAGSYEQYF
>TRBJ1-2|TRBV5-1
CASSLSGQGSYGYTF
>TRBJ2-1|TRBV11-2
CASSPQPTRNEQFF
>TRBJ1-2|TRBV20-1
CSARWQGSGYTF
>TRBJ1-5|TRBV20-1
CSARDPRGNQPQHF
>TRBJ2-5|TRBV20-1
CSARAGGGQETQYF
>TRBJ2-5|TRBV12-3/TRBV12-4
CASNLRGSWAGGEETQYF
>TRBJ2-3|TRBV5-1
CASSLITGLAKDTQYF
>TRBJ2-7|TRBV6-2/TRBV6-3
CASSFTAIGGFGGKNYEQYF
>TRBJ1-1|TRBV7-9
CATPGQGKPEAFF
>TRBJ2-7|TRBV3-1
CASSHEQAASYEQYF
>TRBJ1-1|TRBV7-9
CASSLGVTGNEAFF
>TRBJ2-1|TRBV7-2
CASSPRQGALKNEQFF
>TRBJ1-1|TRBV7-9
CASSLAVGQGAAFF
>TRBJ1-4|TRBV29-1
CSVGGTGGEKLFF
>TRBJ2-7|TRBV6-1
CASRTVDRVHEQYF
>TRBJ2-1|TRBV20-1
CSALPSGTYNEQFF
>TRBJ2-3|TRBV27
CASSLGLAYSTDTQYF
>TRBJ1-5|TRBV29-1
CSVEQGFGQPQHF
>TRBJ1-1|TRBV14
CASSQGEVTEAFF
>TRBJ2-5|TRBV24-1
CATSDSGSKETQYF
>TRBJ2-2|TRBV7-9
CASSFLTNTGELFF
>TRBJ1-5|TRBV15
CATSSRVMAYSNQPQHF